This TCR beta chain appears in the sequencing data of a study of blood T cell repertoires in COVID-19 (dated by TCRdb to the early 2020s). For the study in its entirety: Samples from collaborators originated in the United States, Italy and Spain and spanned both the acute and convalescent phases of COVID-19. The material from the prospective study consisted of cDNA or gDNA derived from T cells, B-cell-depleted T cells, or PBMCs. Subjects who had been exposed to COVID-19, were actively infected with it, or had recovered from it provided the deeply sampled blood TCRbeta repertoires that made up the dataset. The repertoires were made available in a free public database intended to serve as a resource for research on the immune response to SARS-CoV-2. The samples were drawn from the first 160 participants of the ongoing ImmuneRACE study and from 950 to 1,500 subjects provided by 6 global collaborators. The sample metadata nearly always contained a de-identified subject ID, COVID-19 status, age in years and sex. Where HLA class I and class II types were available, the types were taken from metadata supplied by the sample provider, not from assay-based typing.

Sequences SGHTA (CDR1) and FQGNSA (CDR2) are obtained from the germline V gene. V gives up 4 bases and J gives up 0 bases, and the segment between their germline ends measures 7 bases. Measured from the cysteine to the phenylalanine, the CDR3 is 14 residues long. The kept DNA is CDR3 alone, 42 bases in frame from the first base. TCRbeta CDR3 regions were amplified from genomic DNA by means of the immunoSEQ Assay, a bias-controlled multiplex PCR. The published analysis was carried out like this. The number of nucleated cells in each sample was estimated by amplification of reference gene primers within the assay. To quantify the absolute abundance of each unique TCRbeta CDR3 rearrangement, sequence reads were collapsed and filtered. For each sample, productive Simpson clonality was calculated as the square root of Simpson's diversity index across productive rearrangements. TCRdb holds this immuneACCESS table with in-frame rearrangements only. Some clones are missing; in checked studies, unresolved V genes explain under half, and the rest has no known cause. V, J and clone size derive from that table, while D and trimming were established from the DNA sequence. The sample yields about 74,000 clones; around four fifths were counted once. The ten top clones hold over 35% of the sample.

Concerning this clone: What antigen it recognizes has not been identified. No base qualities exist here, and no much larger clone lies one base off it.

Each collaborating institution followed its own protocols to collect whole blood in K2EDTA tubes. Collaborator samples were shipped for TCRbeta analysis as frozen whole blood, isolated PBMCs, or DNA extracted from either sample type. Beyond this particular receptor, the publication reports: Clinical and demographic metadata were provided uncurated, with the amount varying by source and participant.

Material: peripheral blood. The TCR was taken from an older man with acute or convalescent COVID-19. This chain is built from TRBV7-2 and TRBJ1-3, with TRBD1 as a weak D call on 5 bases. The CDR3 here reads CASSWGLSGNTIYF. The bases read TGTGCCAGCAGCTGGGGCCTCTCTGGAAACACCATATATTTT.